The 18 T cell receptor beta chains in this list originate from one sample, sequenced in a study of identical twins. TCRdb re-called the 5' RACE reads through MiXCR, storing one row per CDR3 protein. Among around 200,000 distinct CDR3 sequences listed, roughly 10% were seen once. The sequenced sample was memory (CD45RO+) T cells sorted from blood. The origin of the receptors is a woman aged 18-30 years in good health.

Ten or more counts support this clonotype. The chain joins TRBV28 to TRBJ2-1; 8 nucleotides line up with TRBD2. This CDR3 spans 15 amino acids. Germline lookup yields CDR1 MDHEN and CDR2 SYDVKM. With V trimmed by 2 bases and J by 6 bases, 6 bases remained unmatched. CDR3 region: CASSLTTSGSNEQFF. CDR3 nucleotide sequence: TGTGCCAGCAGTTTAACCACTAGCGGAAGCAATGAGCAGTTCTTC.

This clonotype was observed a few times. The chain recombines TRBV20-1 with TRBJ2-2; 8 nucleotides line up with TRBD2. The V gene's germline CDR1 is DFQATT and CDR2 SNEGSKA (reference sequence). The V and J ends lost 7 bases and 4 bases, in that order; junction bases with no gene match: 8. CDR3 length: 14 amino acids. The CDR3 protein is CSVRTGRATGELFF. The CDR3 DNA is TGCAGTGTCCGAACCGGGAGGGCCACCGGGGAGCTGTTTTTT.

This chain joins TRBV5-1 and TRBJ1-6; the match to TRBD1 covers 7 bases. V shed 0 bases and J 10 bases; nucleotides not matched to a gene: 7. The CDR3 has 15 amino acids. Germline CDR1 and CDR2: SGHRS and YFSETQ. Written as DNA, the CDR3 is TGCGCCAGCAGCTTGGTAGGGGGCGCGGGATCACCCCTCCACTTT. Its translation: CASSLVGGAGSPLHF.

The chain combines TRBV20-1 with TRBJ2-2; perhaps D is TRBD1 or TRBD2 (5 bases each). Trimming removed 6 bases from V and 5 bases from J, with 19 bases in between. This CDR3 region has 15 residues. Germline CDR1 and CDR2: DFQATT and SNEGSKA (reference sequence). Here the CDR3 DNA reads TGCAGTGCCCCTAATCGGGACGGAGGTACCGGGGAGCTGTTTTTT. It specifies CSAPNRDGGTGELFF.

This clonotype was seen more than once but under ten times. The chain links TRBV18 to TRBJ1-2, with 10 positions matching TRBD1. V dropped 6 bases and J dropped 6; count of bases not matched to a gene: 13. Germline V CDR1 and CDR2: KGHSH, LQKENI. The CDR3 length is 16 residues. In nucleotides, the CDR3 is TGTGCCAGCTCTCCGCAACCGGGACAGGGGTCCGATGGCTACACCTTC. Protein product: CASSPQPGQGSDGYTF. The full variable domain, its missing parts supplied by reference TRBV18 and TRBJ1-2, is NAGVMQNPRHLVRRRGQEARLRCSPMKGHSHVYWYRQLPEEGLKFMVYLQKENIIDESGMPKERFSAEFPKEGPSILRIQQVVRGDSAAYFCASSPQPGQGSDGYTFGSGTRLTVV.

The chain is built from TRBV27 and TRBJ1-2; tentative D call: TRBD1 (6 bases). The germline V gene has CDR1 MNHEY and CDR2 SMNVEV (reference sequence). V lost 4 bases to trimming and J lost 3 bases, with 12 bases between them. CDR3 size: 14 residues. Written as DNA, the CDR3 is TGTGCCAGCAGTTCCCAACAGGGTTACTATGGCTACACCTTC. Its protein product is CASSSQQGYYGYTF.

The genes are TRBV10-3 and TRBJ2-7, with 9 bases fitting TRBD2. The CDR3 has 15 amino acids. Trimming cost V 0 bases and J 3 bases; bases outside gene matches: 3. Germline CDR1 and CDR2: ENHRY and SYGVKD. The CDR3 is CAISESPAGGYEQYF. In nucleotides, the CDR3 is TGTGCCATCAGTGAGTCTCCAGCGGGAGGCTACGAGCAGTACTTC.

In this sample, this clonotype turned up a few times. This chain uses TRBV14 with TRBJ2-7; TRBD1 is a possible D gene (6 bases). The CDR3 has 13 residues. Germline V CDR1 and CDR2: SGHDN, FVKESK. The V gene lost 4 bases and the J gene lost 5 bases, with 12 bases spanning the gap. CDR3 region: CASSPQGWNEQYF. The CDR3 coding sequence is TGTGCCAGCAGCCCCCAGGGGTGGAACGAGCAGTACTTC.

The V gene is TRBV5-1, the J gene TRBJ2-1, with D hard to call. CDR3 length: 12 amino acids. Germline V gives CDR1 SGHRS, CDR2 YFSETQ. Trimming stripped 0 bases from V and 11 bases from J, with 9 bases between. The CDR3 spells CASSLEQNKQFF. The CDR3 DNA is TGCGCCAGCAGCTTGGAACAGAACAAGCAGTTCTTC.

There are a few counts of this clonotype. This chain connects TRBV29-1 to TRBJ1-1; maybe TRBD1 (6 bases). Trimming stripped 5 bases from V and 1 base from J, with 14 bases between. Germline CDR1 reads SQVTM; CDR2 reads ANQGSEA. This CDR3 is 14 amino acids long. CDR3 coding DNA: TGCAGCGTTCAAAATCTCAGGGGGAACACTGAAGCTTTCTTT. Its translation is CSVQNLRGNTEAFF.

The chain recombines TRBV7-2 with TRBJ1-4; 11 bases are shared with TRBD1. The germline V gene has CDR1 SGHTA and CDR2 FQGNSA. Trimming took 4 bases from V and 7 from J; bases not matched to a gene: 8. The CDR3 runs to 16 residues. CDR3 nucleotide sequence: TGTGCCAGCAGCTCCGGGGTAGGGACAGGGGGTGAAAAACTGTTTTTT. This gives the protein CASSSGVGTGGEKLFF.

The J gene is TRBJ2-3, the V gene TRBV7-9, with 8 bases that match TRBD2. In germline, CDR1 is SEHNR, CDR2 FQNEAQ (reference sequence). The CDR3 covers 15 residues. V lost 1 base to trimming and J lost 2 bases; unmatched junction nucleotides: 2. The CDR3 sequence: CASSLEAGVTDTQYF. In DNA form, the CDR3 reads TGTGCCAGCAGCTTAGAAGCGGGGGTCACAGATACGCAGTATTTT.

J is TRBJ1-4 and V is TRBV2, with D uncertain. Trimming stripped 5 bases from V and 4 bases from J, with 5 bases between. Germline V gives CDR1 SNHLY, CDR2 FYNNEI. This CDR3 region has 12 residues. CDR3 bases: TGTGCCAGCAGTACCATTAATGAAAAACTGTTTTTT. It codes for CASSTINEKLFF.

The chain uses TRBV6-6 and TRBJ1-1, with D perhaps matching TRBD1 (5 bases). Germline V gene lookup returns CDR1 MNHNY and CDR2 SVGAGI (reference sequence). Between the trimmed V and J ends, which lost 4 bases and 7 bases, there was a span of 13 bases. The CDR3 totals 13 residues. The CDR3 loop is CASSLAGDFEAFF. The DNA of the CDR3 is TGTGCCAGCAGTTTAGCCGGGGACTTTGAAGCTTTCTTT.

This clonotype has more than one count but fewer than ten. The DNA of the CDR3 is TGTGCCACCAGCAAAATACAGGGGGATGGCTACACCTTC. It translates to CATSKIQGDGYTF. V is TRBV15 and J is TRBJ1-2; 8 bases line up with TRBD1. The CDR3 covers 13 residues. V trimming: 4 bases; J trimming: 6 bases; junction bases outside the gene matches: 4. Germline CDR1 is LNHNV and CDR2 is YYDKDF (reference sequence).

This clonotype was seen only a few times. The rearrangement uses TRBV20-1 and TRBJ1-1; D is ambiguous. CDR3 length equals 10 residues. Germline CDR1 reads DFQATT; CDR2 reads SNEGSKA (reference sequence). V shed 4 bases and J shed 10 bases, with 10 bases lying between them. CDR3 protein: CSAKVPGAFF. CDR3 coding DNA: TGCAGTGCTAAGGTACCTGGAGCTTTCTTT.

The gene calls are TRBV12-3 or TRBV12-4 and TRBJ2-3; D remains unclear. V lost 7 bases and J 2 bases, leaving 7 bases between the germline ends. CDR3 size: 12 residues. CDR3 region: CASTGLTDTQYF. Written as DNA, the CDR3 is TGTGCCAGCACCGGCCTCACAGATACGCAGTATTTT.

This chain uses TRBV28 with TRBJ1-5; 9 bases map to TRBD1. Germline assignment: CDR1 MDHEN and CDR2 SYDVKM. With V trimmed by 5 bases and J by 7 bases, 6 bases remained unmatched. This CDR3 spans 14 amino acids. The CDR3 loop is CASSPGTGKQPQHF. In DNA, the CDR3 is TGTGCCAGCAGTCCCGGGACAGGGAAACAGCCCCAGCATTTT. Full variable domain (missing parts from reference TRBV28 and TRBJ1-5): DVKVTQSSRYLVKRTGEKVFLECVQDMDHENMFWYRQDPGLGLRLIYFSYDVKMKEKGDIPEGYSVSREKKERFSLILESASTNQTSMYLCASSPGTGKQPQHFGDGTRLSIL.